This TCR beta chain comes out of a study of blood T cell repertoires in COVID-19. Study information: Italy, Spain and the United States were the sources of the convalescent and acute COVID-19 samples.

Germline V gives CDR1 LGHNA, CDR2 YNFKEQ. This CDR3 region has 19 residues. The junction had 10 bases not matched to a gene; V was cut back by 2 bases and J by 2 bases. Authors' processing steps: Amplification from reference gene primers served as the basis for estimated nucleated cell counts. Assay: immunoSEQ multiplex PCR; the TCRdb copy retains only in-frame clones and omits some. Clone size and the V and J calls come from that table; the DNA yielded D and trimming. This sample has 320,000 or so clones; around 85% occur once, and the top ten carry 1.5% to 2%. The V call is TRBV4-2, the J call TRBJ2-3, with 13 bases lining up with TRBD2. Source material: PBMCs or T cells enriched from blood (not recorded which). This TCR was recovered from a woman aged 30 to 39 who had been exposed to COVID-19. The DNA for the CDR3 is TGTGCCAGCAGCCAAACCCGACTAGCGGGAGGCCTCCACACAGATACGCAGTATTTT. It codes for CASSQTRLAGGLHTDTQYF.